This is a list of T cell receptor beta chains from one sample in a study of blood T cell repertoires in COVID-19. Clones were read by immunoSEQ multiplex PCR, and TCRdb kept only the in-frame ones, dropping some. This sample carries about 160,000 clones, over 70% of them seen once, and the ten largest clones take about 3.5%. The sequenced sample was PBMCs or T cells enriched from blood (not recorded which). The source of these receptors is a woman aged 50 to 60 in a cohort exposed to, infected with or recovered from COVID-19 (not recorded which). The conserved cysteine and the conserved F or W are not part of the CDR3 here.

TRBV3-1/TRBV3-2	TRBJ2-7	ASSQDSGYEQY
TRBV27	TRBJ2-5	ASNGGGAAETQY
TRBV19	TRBJ1-4	ASSIQDRNEKLF
TRBV28	TRBJ2-7	ASSERQGARYEQY
TRBV4-1	TRBJ1-6	ASSQEETAHNSPLH
TRBV30	TRBJ2-7	AWSVDRVAHEQY
TRBV7-2	TRBJ2-1	ASSPRDSEPSSYNEQF
TRBV19	TRBJ1-3	ASRKTRDRAFSGNTIY
TRBV14	TRBJ1-4	ASSRALNEKLF
TRBV13	TRBJ2-1	ASSSQGGAGEQF
TRBV10-2	TRBJ2-7	ASSNTRVTEQY
TRBV3-1/TRBV3-2	TRBJ1-3	ASSQVRGSGNTIY
TRBV5-1	TRBJ1-2	ASRPDTMGYT
TRBV11-3	TRBJ2-2	ASSPPRGTGELF
TRBV15	TRBJ2-3	ATSRLDPPYRENSGPDTQY
TRBV5-1	TRBJ1-5	ASSLVHSYSNQPQH